This TCR beta chain emerged from a study of cytomegalovirus exposure and HLA in healthy donors. A multiplex PCR was run with 60 Vbeta primers and 13 Jbeta primers. The protocol was immunoSEQ multiplex PCR, while the TCRdb copy is restricted to in-frame clones and leaves out a portion. The repertoire consists of 250,000 to 350,000 clones, with 86% occurring once and the leading ten covering about 4%. Trimming stripped 5 bases from V and 5 bases from J, with 12 bases between. CDR3 length: 14 residues. Germline V gene lookup returns CDR1 MNHNY and CDR2 SVGAGI (reference sequence). Sequencing was done on a sample of PBMCs. The source is a man aged 35 to 55 in good health and CMV-seropositive. The chain joins TRBV6-6 to TRBJ1-4; D is uncertain. CDR3 DNA: TGTGCCAGCAGTCCTGACACCGCGAATGAAAAACTGTTTTTT. It is translated as CASSPDTANEKLFF.